This note documents a single T cell receptor (beta chain) sequence. This clonotype has at least ten counts. Its antigen has not been determined. No base quality information exists; no much larger clone differs at one position. Library preparation was by 5' RACE. Sequencing relied on an Illumina HiSeq 2500. A second PCR of about 7 to 12 cycles was run with a J-beta primer mix and a sample-barcoded 5' primer. A unique molecular identifier was introduced onto each TCR beta cDNA molecule by a template-switch 5' adaptor carrying 12 random nucleotides. At least 2.5 million CDR3-containing paired-end reads were obtained from each sample. All of the RNA was converted into first-strand cDNA using the Mint cDNA synthesis kit, with a TRBC-specific oligonucleotide serving as the primer. Following uracil-DNA glycosylase treatment, all cDNA underwent a first 18-cycle PCR with the universal primers M1SS and BC2_uni_R. From the authors' description of their analysis: For normalization, 1 million high-quality reads were randomly selected from each sample, with every read carrying a distinct molecular identifier. Reads with shared molecular identifiers were discarded instead of being binned into consensus sequences. MiTCR, with a Q25 quality threshold and the strictest error-elimination algorithm, was used for CDR3 identification, clonotype clustering and error correction. A nonparametric unseen species model using Euler transformation provided a lower-bound estimate of total TCR beta diversity. TCRdb ran its own pipeline on the public reads, namely fastp trimming at Q25 and MiXCR clone calling, and kept in-frame beta chains. CDR3 protein sequences are deduplicated, and each keeps its most common genes and DNA. TCRdb's processing, not the study's, gives the V and J calls here. This sample lists 800,000 to 1,300,000 distinct CDR3 sequences; under 30% were detected once. The ten biggest clones cover about 0.69% of the sample.

For this chain, trimming is 1 base at the V end and 1 base at the J end, and the number of junction bases without a gene match is 3. Reading from cysteine to phenylalanine, the CDR3 counts 16 amino acids. CDR3 DNA is the only sequence kept; it has 48 bases, read in frame from the first base. Reading the germline V gene (reference sequence) gives CDR1 LGHDT and CDR2 YNNKEL. Systemically healthy Caucasian individuals from Russia, approximately 39 in total and aged 6 to 90 years, were included as donors. Around 10 milliliters of peripheral blood were collected from each donor into EDTA-treated Vacutainer tubes. Ficoll-Paque density-gradient centrifugation was used to isolate PBMCs, with at least 7 million per sample. Trizol reagent was used to extract total RNA from PBMCs, with at least 5.5 micrograms per sample. Naive CD45RAhigh/CD27high T cell percentages were measured by flow cytometry on a PBMC aliquot from every donor.

The source of the sample is a study of blood T cells in healthy people across ages (dated by TCRdb to the mid-2010s). Turning to the overall study: In model experiments, template switching captured roughly one uniquely barcoded TCR beta cDNA molecule for every two T cells. To track age-related changes in TCR beta repertoire diversity, the study relied on deep sequencing normalized with unique cDNA molecular identifiers. Donors were grouped into four age groups: young (average about 15 years), middle-aged (39), aged (over 55) and long-lived (roughly 80). The study analyzed two additional independent replicas of 1 million unique cDNA reads from the same blood draw for two donors, one aged 18 to 30 and one aged 80 or older.

Points the paper makes about the study in general: Bulk unsorted PBMC profiling prevented conclusive comparison of naive and antigen-experienced compartments. Donor CMV infection status was unknown, potentially confounding age-related changes in expanded clonotypes. Observed TCR beta diversity per million T cells fell roughly linearly with age, and a significant reduction was already apparent by age about 43. There was a strong correlation between observed TCR beta diversity and the percentage of naive T cells measured by flow cytometry. Total diversity estimates from one million sequenced T cells were considered lower bounds and underestimates. Compared with the aged group, the long-lived group had more naive CD4+ T cells, fewer expanded clones and increased TCR diversity, suggesting age selection.

The same sample was also studied in work on T cells of mothers and their children. From that second study: Nine systemically healthy Caucasian individuals served as donors, namely three mothers together with their six children. cDNA synthesis consumed the entire amount of extracted RNA, loaded at around 1.5 ug RNA in each 15 ul reaction. Sample barcodes and 2-4 random nucleotides were added via the M1S primer in the second PCR. Over 8 million TCR beta CDR3 reads came from each mother, compared with about 3.2 million reads from each child. Thymic selection similarly shapes TCR recombination output in related and unrelated pairs, with minor effect from inherited differences. Normalized repertoire overlap in related mother-child pairs was always slightly higher than in unrelated mother-child pairs, but the difference was never significant. With a sensitivity of 90 to 100 clones per million clonotypes, no persistent microchimeric T cell clones were detected. Deep NGS was used in the study to compare the TCR beta repertoires of mothers and children and to look for features that separate related mother-child pairs from unrelated individuals. Mothers averaged 40 +/- 4 years of age and children averaged about 10 +/- 4 years. After adapter ligation was performed with NEBNext reagents, the libraries were sequenced on an Illumina HiSeq 2000 with 100+100 nt paired-end reads. To avoid cross-contamination, the mother libraries and the child libraries were prepared a month apart and sequenced in separate runs. For each donor, somewhere between roughly 500,000 and 2,300,000 distinct TCR beta clonotypes were identified. Naive TCR beta clonotypes were estimated from low-frequency clonotypes matched to each donor's FACS-determined naive share, without sorting.

The chain was built from TRBV3-1 and TRBJ2-2; 7 bases in the middle match TRBD2. The receptor comes from a girl aged 2 to 9 in good health. The sequenced sample consisted of blood. DNA sequence: TGTGCCAGCAGCCAAGGCCCTAGCGGGAACACCGGGGAGCTGTTTTTT. This codes for CASSQGPSGNTGELFF.